A single sample gave rise to the 20 T cell receptor beta chains below, sequenced in a study of blood T cell repertoires in COVID-19. Libraries were prepared by immunoSEQ multiplex PCR; TCRdb keeps only in-frame clonotypes and omits some of them. The repertoire holds roughly 170,000 clones, with around 90% as singletons. The material sequenced was peripheral blood. The source is a man between 60 and 75 years old with acute or convalescent COVID-19.

V usage is TRBV27 and J usage is TRBJ1-2, with a weak D call TRBD1 (5 bases). Trimming removed 6 bases from V and 5 bases from J, with 10 bases in between. Germline V gene sequence: CDR1 MNHEY, CDR2 SMNVEV (reference sequence). The CDR3 totals 12 residues. CDR3 in DNA: TGTGCCAGCAGCCGAGACAGTTATGGCTACACCTTC. Residues: CASSRDSYGYTF.

J is TRBJ1-2 and V is TRBV27; D is possibly TRBD1 (6 bases). With 6 bases removed from V and 8 bases from J, the gap between germline ends came to 13 bases. CDR1 MNHEY and CDR2 SMNVEV come from the germline V gene (reference sequence). CDR3 length equals 12 residues. The chain's CDR3 is CASSRDRNGYTF. The CDR3 bases are TGTGCCAGCAGCCGTGACAGGAACGGCTACACCTTC.

This chain uses TRBV4-1 with TRBJ1-1; D is uncertain. The V gene's germline CDR1 is MGHRA and CDR2 YSYEKL. V lost 0 bases to trimming and J lost 7 bases, with 12 bases between them. CDR3 length: 14 residues. CDR3 DNA: TGCGCCAGCAGCCAAGAATCGCTAGGCGATGAAGCTTTCTTT. Its protein product is CASSQESLGDEAFF.

This clone has just one count. The V call is TRBV5-1, the J call TRBJ1-1, with D perhaps matching TRBD1 (6 bases). This CDR3 has 14 amino acids. CDR1 is SGHRS, CDR2 YFSETQ, per germline. The V end lost 4 bases, the J end lost 5 bases, and 15 bases lay between the germline ends. In nucleotides, the CDR3 is TGCGCCAGCAGCCGAGCAGCAGGGGATACTGAAGCTTTCTTT. Its translation: CASSRAAGDTEAFF.

V gene TRBV4-3 combines with J gene TRBJ2-5; the D is unclear. V gave up 0 bases and J gave up 5 bases, with 7 bases separating them. The CDR3 spans 13 residues. Germline CDR1 is LGHNA and CDR2 is YSLEER. Here the CDR3 reads CASSQDLSETQYF. The CDR3 DNA reads as TGCGCCAGCAGCCAAGACCTGTCGGAGACCCAGTACTTC.

The rearrangement links TRBV16 to TRBJ1-5; the D gene is possibly TRBD1 (6 bases). V was pared by 2 bases and J by 3 bases, with 11 bases between. Per the germline V gene, CDR1 is KGHSY and CDR2 is FQNENV. The CDR3 spans 15 residues. CDR3 sequence: CASSQLRTVNQPQHF. The DNA of the CDR3 is TGTGCCAGCAGCCAACTAAGGACAGTCAATCAGCCCCAGCATTTT.

The chain's CDR3 is CASTGRGFTEKLFF. Written as DNA, the CDR3 is TGTGCCAGCACCGGAAGAGGGTTTACTGAAAAACTGTTTTTT. The chain couples TRBV6-4 to TRBJ1-4; D is unclear. CDR1 is MRHNA, CDR2 SNTAGT, per germline. This CDR3 contains 14 residues. Trimming removed 7 bases at V and 7 bases at J, with 16 bases between.

J is TRBJ1-2 and V is TRBV10-3; 11 bases are shared with TRBD1. Germline V lookup: CDR1 ENHRY, CDR2 SYGVKD. V lost 2 bases, J lost 12 bases, and 8 bases stayed unmatched. There are 14 residues in the CDR3. The CDR3 region is CAISELSDRGQNTF. The CDR3 DNA reads as TGTGCCATCAGTGAGCTTTCGGACAGGGGGCAAAACACCTTC.

For the CDR3, the DNA is TGTGCCAGCAATCGAAGGGGACAAGAGACCCAGTACTTC. It is translated as CASNRRGQETQYF. The rearrangement links TRBV2 to TRBJ2-5; D possibly corresponds to TRBD1 (5 bases). Trimming shortened V by 7 bases and J by 2 bases, and 11 bases separated the two germline ends. The CDR3 runs to 13 residues. Germline CDR1 and CDR2: SNHLY and FYNNEI.

This chain uses TRBV5-1 with TRBJ2-3; D gene uncertain. Germline values: CDR1 SGHRS, CDR2 YFSETQ. Trimming removed 2 bases from V and 5 bases from J, with 12 bases in between. This CDR3 comprises 14 residues. As DNA, the CDR3 is TGCGCCAGCAGCTTAATTCCGAGGAAAGATACGCAGTATTTT. As protein: CASSLIPRKDTQYF.

The chain carries TRBV7-3 and TRBJ2-1; weak D call: TRBD1 (6 bases). The V end was cut by 4 bases, the J end by 6 bases, with 10 bases between. Germline-derived CDR1 and CDR2 are SGHTA and FQGTGA. The CDR3 length is 13 residues. The CDR3: CASSSQQGNEQFF. CDR3 nucleotide sequence: TGTGCCAGCAGCTCCCAACAGGGCAATGAGCAGTTCTTC.

The chain is built from TRBV6-2 or TRBV6-3 and TRBJ1-1; 12 bases align to TRBD1. The CDR3 is 16 residues long. Germline assignment: CDR1 MNHEY and CDR2 SVGEGT. Trimming at V came to 6 bases and at J to 3 bases, leaving 8 bases not matched to a gene. The CDR3: CASSGRDRGRDTEAFF. The CDR3 DNA follows: TGTGCCAGCAGCGGGAGGGACAGGGGGCGCGACACTGAAGCTTTCTTT.

The chain links TRBV11-2 to TRBJ1-4; D gene ambiguous. The CDR3 extends over 15 amino acids. The germline V gene encodes CDR1 SGHAT and CDR2 FQNNGV. V shed 5 bases and J shed 0 bases, with 10 bases lying between them. CDR3 protein: CASSLLQATNEKLFF. CDR3 DNA sequence: TGTGCCAGCAGCCTACTGCAAGCAACTAATGAAAAACTGTTTTTT.

The gene calls are TRBV4-3 and TRBJ1-1; possible D gene TRBD1, 5 bases. This CDR3 has 15 amino acids. Trimming took off 3 bases at V and 4 bases at J, with 15 bases between the two ends. CDR1 and CDR2 (germline): LGHNA, YSLEER. For the CDR3, the DNA is TGCGCCAGCAGCCACGCGGTAGGAGGGACCACTGAAGCTTTCTTT. It translates to CASSHAVGGTTEAFF.

The chain carries TRBV6-5 and TRBJ2-1; 13 bases are a match to TRBD2. The CDR3 runs to 13 residues. Germline values: CDR1 MNHEY, CDR2 SVGAGI. V lost 7 bases to trimming and J lost 8 bases; unmatched junction nucleotides: 2. CDR3 residues: CASNGLAGDEQFF. In DNA, the CDR3 is TGTGCCAGCAATGGACTAGCGGGAGATGAGCAGTTCTTC.

The CDR3 DNA is TGTGCCAGCAGCTTGGTATTAGCGGGGGCGGGAGATACGCAGTATTTT. Translation: CASSLVLAGAGDTQYF. The V call is TRBV5-8, the J call TRBJ2-3; 9 positions match TRBD2. V trimming: 0 bases; J trimming: 5 bases; junction bases outside the gene matches: 7. Germline loops: CDR1 SGHTS, CDR2 YDEGEE. The CDR3 runs to 16 residues.

The chain links TRBV3-1 (or the pseudogene TRBV3-2) to TRBJ2-1, with 9 bases fitting TRBD2. Trimming at V came to 0 bases and at J to 13 bases, leaving 10 bases not matched to a gene. Per the germline V gene, CDR1 is LGHDT and CDR2 is YNNKEL (reference sequence). CDR3 length: 15 amino acids. CDR3 in DNA: TGTGCCAGCAGCCAAGATCTAAGCGGGGGGCGGATCCAGTTCTTC. It translates to CASSQDLSGGRIQFF.

The rearrangement links TRBV5-1 to TRBJ1-2; 7 bases agree with TRBD1. Losses at the gene ends were 5 bases for V and 3 bases for J; bases not matched to a gene: 7. The CDR3 is made up of 14 amino acids. Germline V gives CDR1 SGHRS, CDR2 YFSETQ. The CDR3 DNA is TGCGCCAGCAGTTTCAGGGGGGTTGACTATGGCTACACCTTC. This gives the protein CASSFRGVDYGYTF.

This chain joins TRBV19 and TRBJ1-2; possibly TRBD1 for D (6 bases). Trimming cost V 0 bases and J 4 bases, with 18 bases left between them. This CDR3 has 17 amino acids. Germline-derived CDR1 and CDR2 are LNHDA and SQIVND (reference sequence). The CDR3: CASSIDHSGRGAYGYTF. Written as DNA, the CDR3 is TGTGCCAGTAGTATAGATCACAGCGGCAGGGGTGCCTATGGCTACACCTTC.

The genes are TRBV3-1 (or the pseudogene TRBV3-2) and TRBJ2-3, with 13 bases that match TRBD2. Trimming took 0 bases from V and 9 from J; bases not matched to a gene: 3. The length of the CDR3 is 15 residues. Germline V gives CDR1 LGHDT, CDR2 YNNKEL (reference sequence). The DNA for the CDR3 is TGTGCCAGCAGCCAAGAAGGACTAGCGGGAGCCACGCAGTATTTT. Translated: CASSQEGLAGATQYF.